A single sample is the source of the 32 T cell receptor beta chains below, sequenced in a study of cytomegalovirus exposure and HLA in healthy donors. This PCR relied on a set of 60 Vbeta primers and 13 Jbeta primers. This table comes from immunoSEQ multiplex PCR, and its TCRdb copy is limited to in-frame clones, with some not included. The table has about 170,000 clones, about 83% seen once. The sequenced sample was PBMCs. These receptors all stem from a girl between 5 and 17 years old in good health and CMV-seropositive.

This clone was detected only once. J is TRBJ2-1 and V is TRBV7-9; 7 nucleotides align to TRBD1. The CDR3 spans 14 residues. V lost 1 base, J lost 5 bases, and 2 bases stayed unmatched. Germline values: CDR1 SEHNR, CDR2 FQNEAQ (reference sequence). CDR3 DNA sequence: TGTGCCAGCAGCTTAGTCCAGGGGGACAATGAGCAGTTCTTC. As protein: CASSLVQGDNEQFF.

J is TRBJ1-3 and V is TRBV9; no definite D call. CDR1 and CDR2 from the germline V gene are SGDLS and YYNGEE. The ends were cut back, 0 bases at V and 1 base at J, with 11 bases in the middle. The CDR3 extends over 16 amino acids. The CDR3 sequence: CASSVEGAGSGNTIYF. The CDR3 nucleotides read TGTGCCAGCAGCGTAGAAGGCGCGGGATCTGGAAACACCATATATTTT. Full variable domain (remainder filled in from reference TRBV9 and TRBJ1-3): DSGVTQTPKHLITATGQRVTLRCSPRSGDLSVYWYQQSLDQGLQFLIQYYNGEERAKGNILERFSAQQFPDLHSELNLSSLELGDSALYFCASSVEGAGSGNTIYFGEGSWLTVV.

The table lists this clone with a count of one. The chain is built from TRBV5-1 and TRBJ2-3; TRBD2 is a possible D gene (6 bases). The ends were cut back, 2 bases at V and 1 base at J, with 8 bases in the middle. Germline V CDR1 and CDR2: SGHRS, YFSETQ. There are 14 residues in the CDR3. The CDR3 DNA reads as TGCGCCAGCAGCTTAGGACTACGCACAGATACGCAGTATTTT. Translating it yields CASSLGLRTDTQYF.

The chain carries TRBV7-9 and TRBJ2-1; tentatively, D is TRBD2 (7 bases). The CDR3 sequence is 16 residues long. Trimming pared 1 base from V and 5 bases from J, leaving 15 bases between. Germline V gene data show CDR1 as SEHNR and CDR2 as FQNEAQ (reference sequence). CDR3 region: CASSLGRGASDNEQFF. The CDR3 DNA reads TGTGCCAGCAGCTTAGGACGGGGGGCATCAGACAATGAGCAGTTCTTC.

J is TRBJ2-7 and V is TRBV2; 9 bases are shared with TRBD1. Trimming took 4 bases from V and 4 from J; bases not matched to a gene: 8. CDR3 length equals 15 residues. The V gene's germline CDR1 is SNHLY and CDR2 FYNNEI. The CDR3 is CASSVPGQGGYEQYF. In nucleotides, the CDR3 is TGTGCCAGCAGTGTTCCGGGACAGGGTGGGTACGAGCAGTACTTC.

This chain connects TRBV5-1 to TRBJ2-1, with 15 bases lining up with TRBD2. The CDR3 length is 16 residues. Germline V gene sequence: CDR1 SGHRS, CDR2 YFSETQ. J lost 10 bases, V lost 3 bases, and 8 bases had no gene match. CDR3 DNA sequence: TGCGCCAGCAGCTCTGGACTAGCGGGGGGGCGTGTAGAGCAGTTCTTC. Amino acids: CASSSGLAGGRVEQFF.

This clone was observed a few times. The genes are TRBV13 and TRBJ1-1; 8 bases line up with TRBD1. Germline V CDR1 and CDR2: PRHDT, FYEKMQ (reference sequence). This CDR3 has 15 amino acids. The V segment lost 1 base and the J segment 1 base; nucleotides outside the gene matches: 2. The DNA for the CDR3 is TGTGCCAGCAGCTTAGCCGGGACAGGGAACACTGAAGCTTTCTTT. Translation gives CASSLAGTGNTEAFF.

The rearrangement joins TRBV7-2 to TRBJ2-7, with a possible D match to TRBD1 (6 bases). Germline assignment: CDR1 SGHTA and CDR2 FQGNSA. The germline V and J ends were trimmed by 1 base and 4 bases, with 8 bases remaining between them. The CDR3 runs 13 residues. The CDR3 loop reads CASSLGQVYEQYF. The CDR3 bases are TGTGCCAGCAGCTTAGGACAGGTGTACGAGCAGTACTTC.

V usage is TRBV10-3 and J usage is TRBJ2-7, with TRBD2 matching 10 bases. V trimming: 2 bases; J trimming: 2 bases; junction bases outside the gene matches: 3. Germline CDR1 and CDR2: ENHRY and SYGVKD. The length of the CDR3 is 15 residues. The CDR3 DNA reads TGTGCCATCAGTGAGGGACTAGCGGTGGCCTACGAGCAGTACTTC. It is translated as CAISEGLAVAYEQYF.

The rearrangement joins TRBV9 to TRBJ2-1, with TRBD2 as a possible D gene (5 bases). CDR3 length equals 15 residues. V lost 0 bases and J lost 5, with 12 bases in between. Germline assignment: CDR1 SGDLS and CDR2 YYNGEE. CDR3 protein: CASSVGLAVNNEQFF. CDR3 DNA sequence: TGTGCCAGCAGCGTAGGGCTAGCAGTCAACAATGAGCAGTTCTTC.

This clone came up once. This chain uses TRBV14 with TRBJ1-3; D gene ambiguous. The CDR3 runs 14 residues. Trimming removed 2 bases at V and 6 bases at J, with 11 bases between. From germline, CDR1 is SGHDN and CDR2 FVKESK. The CDR3 coding sequence is TGTGCCAGCAGCCAAAATTCCGCGTCAAACACCATATATTTT. Protein product: CASSQNSASNTIYF.

J is TRBJ2-7 and V is TRBV7-9; TRBD2 matches 8 bases. CDR3 size: 14 residues. The V segment lost 3 bases and the J segment 0 bases; nucleotides outside the gene matches: 1. Germline CDR1 and CDR2: SEHNR and FQNEAQ (reference sequence). The CDR3 bases are TGTGCCAGCAGCTTCGGGGGGGGCTCCTACGAGCAGTACTTC. This translates into CASSFGGGSYEQYF. Full variable domain (outside the CDR3, taken from reference TRBV7-9 and TRBJ2-7): DTGVSQNPRHKITKRGQNVTFRCDPISEHNRLYWYRQTLGQGPEFLTYFQNEAQLEKSRLLSDRFSAERPKGSFSTLEIQRTEQGDSAMYLCASSFGGGSYEQYFGPGTRLTVT.

The rearrangement uses TRBV25-1 and TRBJ2-1, with 12 positions matching TRBD2. Germline lookup yields CDR1 MGHDK and CDR2 SYGVNS. The CDR3 runs 17 residues. With 3 bases clipped from V and 4 bases from J, the junction kept 7 bases outside the gene matches. CDR3 sequence reads: CASSDLLAGGLYNEQFF. For the CDR3, the DNA is TGTGCCAGCAGTGATTTACTAGCGGGGGGACTTTACAATGAGCAGTTCTTC.

The chain recombines TRBV4-1 with TRBJ1-2, with a tentative D call TRBD1 (5 bases). CDR1 and CDR2 (germline): MGHRA, YSYEKL. The V end lost 1 base, the J end lost 0 bases, and 9 bases lay between the germline ends. The CDR3 is 15 residues long. DNA for the CDR3: TGCGCCAGCAGCCAAGTCTGGGGGGCTAACTATGGCTACACCTTC. Translating gives CASSQVWGANYGYTF.

The rearrangement uses TRBV11-2 and TRBJ2-1; 8 positions match TRBD1. The trim removed 7 bases at V and 5 bases at J, leaving 10 bases unmatched. Germline V gene lookup returns CDR1 SGHAT and CDR2 FQNNGV. The CDR3 is 15 amino acids. Written as DNA, the CDR3 is TGTGCCAGCAACTTGATACAGGGGGAGGACAATGAGCAGTTCTTC. Translated, it gives CASNLIQGEDNEQFF.

The chain employs TRBV6-5 and TRBJ1-2, with 7 bases fitting TRBD1. This CDR3 comprises 14 residues. V was pared by 2 bases and J by 4 bases, with 4 bases of the junction left unmatched. Germline V CDR1 and CDR2: MNHEY, SVGAGI. The CDR3 region has the DNA TGTGCCAGCAGTTACGTAGGGGGCTCCTATGGCTACACCTTC. The encoded protein is CASSYVGGSYGYTF.

This clone was counted between two and nine times. The V call is TRBV5-1, the J call TRBJ1-2; D may be TRBD1 (6 bases). The CDR3 has 15 residues. Germline V gives CDR1 SGHRS, CDR2 YFSETQ. V was cut by 4 bases and J by 5 bases, with 18 bases left in between. Here the CDR3 DNA reads TGCGCCAGCAGCCCTACACAGGGAAGGGGGTATGGCTACACCTTC. Protein product: CASSPTQGRGYGYTF.

The chain is built from TRBV7-2 and TRBJ2-2; 7 nucleotides match TRBD2. J gave up 8 bases and V 5 bases, and 14 bases lay outside the gene matches. The CDR3 has 16 residues. CDR1 is SGHTA, CDR2 FQGNSA, per germline. The CDR3 coding sequence is TGTGCCAGCAGCCCAAGGAGCGGGACCACCGTAGGGGAGCTGTTTTTT. It encodes CASSPRSGTTVGELFF.

Note on this clone: A junction boundary mismatches the germline segment, possibly from a read error. The genes are TRBV6-5 and TRBJ2-1; 8 bases fit TRBD1. The CDR3 contains 16 residues. Germline-derived CDR1 and CDR2 are MNHEY and SVGAGI. CDR3 sequence reads: CASSYSDRGSYDEQFF. In nucleotides, the CDR3 is TGTGCCAGCAGTTACTCCGACAGGGGCTCCTACGATGAGCAGTTCTTC.

The chain employs TRBV5-5 and TRBJ1-2; 7 positions match TRBD1. Germline V gene sequence: CDR1 SGHKS, CDR2 YYEKEE (reference sequence). With V trimmed by 5 bases and J by 4 bases, 5 bases remained unmatched. The CDR3 has 13 residues. The CDR3 sequence: CASRGTDPYGYTF. The CDR3 DNA reads as TGTGCCAGCAGGGGGACAGACCCCTATGGCTACACCTTC.

This clone came up a few times. This chain uses TRBV25-1 with TRBJ1-3; D is possibly TRBD1 (5 bases). The germline CDR1 and CDR2 sequences are MGHDK and SYGVNS. The CDR3 length is 13 residues. Between the trimmed V and J ends, which lost 2 bases and 7 bases, there was a span of 9 bases. The CDR3 sequence: CASSERGLNTIYF. The CDR3 DNA reads as TGTGCCAGCAGTGAACGGGGGTTGAACACCATATATTTT.

The rearrangement joins TRBV6-1 to TRBJ1-2; 7 bases are shared with TRBD1. Germline values: CDR1 MNHNS, CDR2 SASEGT. The CDR3 consists of 14 residues. V dropped 7 bases and J dropped 8; count of bases not matched to a gene: 13. The CDR3 DNA follows: TGTGCCAGCACTCTCGACCAAGGGGGCAGGGGCTACACCTTC. This codes for CASTLDQGGRGYTF.

J is TRBJ2-5 and V is TRBV15; 11 bases are a match to TRBD2. Germline CDR1 LNHNV, CDR2 YYDKDF (reference sequence). V lost 1 base and J lost 2; bases outside the gene matches: 3. The CDR3 totals 16 residues. This CDR3 is CATSRVRLAGQETQYF. CDR3 nucleotide sequence: TGTGCCACCAGCAGAGTGAGACTAGCGGGGCAAGAGACCCAGTACTTC.

CDR3 residues: CASSELDRETQYF. CDR3 DNA sequence: TGTGCCAGCAGTGAGTTGGACAGAGAGACCCAGTACTTC. The rearrangement joins TRBV25-1 to TRBJ2-5; perhaps TRBD1 as D (6 bases). The CDR3 length is 13 residues. The germline CDR1 and CDR2 sequences are MGHDK and SYGVNS. Trimming shortened V by 3 bases and J by 4 bases, and 9 bases separated the two germline ends.

This chain joins TRBV5-1 and TRBJ2-7, with TRBD2 as a possible D gene (6 bases). CDR1 is SGHRS and CDR2 is YFSETQ in the germline V gene. V was trimmed by 4 bases and J by 4 bases, leaving 21 bases between them. The CDR3 extends over 16 amino acids. CDR3 sequence reads: CASSPANGAGNYEQYF. The CDR3 DNA reads TGCGCCAGCAGCCCAGCCAATGGGGCGGGAAATTACGAGCAGTACTTC.

This chain uses TRBV6-1 with TRBJ1-5; 7 bases agree with TRBD1. The CDR3 totals 16 residues. Germline V gene data show CDR1 as MNHNS and CDR2 as SASEGT. J gave up 4 bases and V 1 base, and 7 bases lay outside the gene matches. The CDR3 protein is CASSEVLDRRNQPQHF. In DNA form, the CDR3 reads TGTGCCAGCAGTGAAGTCTTGGACAGGAGAAATCAGCCCCAGCATTTT.

The rearrangement uses TRBV6-1 and TRBJ1-1; 7 nucleotides agree with TRBD1. V trimming: 6 bases; J trimming: 6 bases; junction bases outside the gene matches: 10. Germline V CDR1 and CDR2: MNHNS, SASEGT. There are 14 residues in the CDR3. The CDR3 DNA is TGTGCCAGCAGCCCCGCCCAGGGGGGCGCTGAAGCTTTCTTT. It is translated as CASSPAQGGAEAFF.

This clone was observed a few times. The chain joins TRBV4-1 to TRBJ1-1, with unresolved D. The CDR3 length is 13 residues. V was shortened by 0 bases and J by 11 bases, with 13 bases between the two germline ends. CDR1 MGHRA and CDR2 YSYEKL come from the germline V gene. CDR3 sequence reads: CASSQDQIDWAFF. DNA for the CDR3: TGCGCCAGCAGCCAAGATCAAATAGACTGGGCTTTCTTT.

This chain links TRBV7-9 with TRBJ1-1; D remains unclear. V was clipped by 10 bases and J by 7 bases, with 19 bases between them. Germline V gene data show CDR1 as SEHNR and CDR2 as FQNEAQ (reference sequence). The CDR3 spans 13 residues. The CDR3 DNA reads as TGTGCCATCGAAACCACAGATGTGGGTGAAGCTTTCTTT. Residues: CAIETTDVGEAFF.

The chain has TRBV4-2 and TRBJ2-5; 12 bases match TRBD1. With 3 bases clipped from V and 4 bases from J, the junction kept 6 bases outside the gene matches. This CDR3 is 16 amino acids long. Per the germline V gene, CDR1 is LGHNA and CDR2 is YNFKEQ. Written as DNA, the CDR3 is TGTGCCAGCAGCCAGGGCCGGGACAGGGGGCGAGAGACCCAGTACTTC. This sequence encodes CASSQGRDRGRETQYF.

V usage is TRBV15 and J usage is TRBJ1-2; 8 nucleotides agree with TRBD1. Trimming took 1 base from V and 8 from J; bases not matched to a gene: 6. Germline V gives CDR1 LNHNV, CDR2 YYDKDF (reference sequence). This CDR3 comprises 14 residues. The CDR3 loop is CATSRVDRGWGYTF. The CDR3 DNA follows: TGTGCCACCAGCAGAGTAGACAGGGGTTGGGGCTACACCTTC.

CDR3 residues: CSVVSYMNTEAFF. Here the CDR3 DNA reads TGCAGCGTTGTCAGTTACATGAACACTGAAGCTTTCTTT. The gene calls are TRBV29-1 and TRBJ1-1; D not certain. The germline V gene has CDR1 SQVTM and CDR2 ANQGSEA. This CDR3 has 13 residues. The ends were cut back, 4 bases at V and 0 bases at J, with 9 bases in the middle.